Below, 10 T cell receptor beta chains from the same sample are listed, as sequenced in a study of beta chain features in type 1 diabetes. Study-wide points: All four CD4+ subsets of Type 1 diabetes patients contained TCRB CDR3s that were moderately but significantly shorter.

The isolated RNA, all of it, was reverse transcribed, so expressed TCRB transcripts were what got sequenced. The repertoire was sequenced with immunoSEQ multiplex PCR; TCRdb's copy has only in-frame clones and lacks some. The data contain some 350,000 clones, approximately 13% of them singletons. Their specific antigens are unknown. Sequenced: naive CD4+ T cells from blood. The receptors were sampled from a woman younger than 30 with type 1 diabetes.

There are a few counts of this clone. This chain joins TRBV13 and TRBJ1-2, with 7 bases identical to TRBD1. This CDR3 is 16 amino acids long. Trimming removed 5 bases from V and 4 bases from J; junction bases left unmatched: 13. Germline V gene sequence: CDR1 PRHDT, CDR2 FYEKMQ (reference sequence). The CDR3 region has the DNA TGTGCCAGCAGCACCTTCCGGGACAGTGGTTCCTATGGCTACACCTTC. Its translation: CASSTFRDSGSYGYTF.

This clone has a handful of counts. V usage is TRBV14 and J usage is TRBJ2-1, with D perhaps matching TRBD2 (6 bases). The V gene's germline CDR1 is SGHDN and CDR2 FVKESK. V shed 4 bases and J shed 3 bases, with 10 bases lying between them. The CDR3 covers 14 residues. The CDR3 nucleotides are TGTGCCAGCAGCCGACTAGACTTCTACAATGAGCAGTTCTTC. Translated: CASSRLDFYNEQFF.

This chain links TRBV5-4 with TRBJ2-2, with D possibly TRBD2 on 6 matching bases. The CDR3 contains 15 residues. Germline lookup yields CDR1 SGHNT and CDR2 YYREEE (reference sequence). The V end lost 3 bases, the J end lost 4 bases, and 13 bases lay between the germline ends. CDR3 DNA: TGTGCCAGCAGCTGGGCCGGGAGAGGCACCGGGGAGCTGTTTTTT. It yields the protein CASSWAGRGTGELFF.

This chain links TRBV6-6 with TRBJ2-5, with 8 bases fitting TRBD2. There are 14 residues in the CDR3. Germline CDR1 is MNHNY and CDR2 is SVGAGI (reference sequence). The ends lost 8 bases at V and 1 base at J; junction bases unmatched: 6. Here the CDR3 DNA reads TGTGCCAGCGGGAGCGGGAGTGGCCAAGAGACCCAGTACTTC. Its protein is CASGSGSGQETQYF.

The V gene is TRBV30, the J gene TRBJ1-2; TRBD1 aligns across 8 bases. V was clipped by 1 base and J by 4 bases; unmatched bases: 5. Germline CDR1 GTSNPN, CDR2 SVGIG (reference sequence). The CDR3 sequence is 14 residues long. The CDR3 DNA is TGTGCCTGGAGTGATTCCGGGACAGGCTATGGCTACACCTTC. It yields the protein CAWSDSGTGYGYTF.

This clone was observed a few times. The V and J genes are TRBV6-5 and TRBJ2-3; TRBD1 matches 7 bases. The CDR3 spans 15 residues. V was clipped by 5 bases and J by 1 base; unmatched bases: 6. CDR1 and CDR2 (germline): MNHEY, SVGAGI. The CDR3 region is CASSHRGSGTDTQYF. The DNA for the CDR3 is TGTGCCAGCAGTCACAGGGGTTCCGGCACAGATACGCAGTATTTT.

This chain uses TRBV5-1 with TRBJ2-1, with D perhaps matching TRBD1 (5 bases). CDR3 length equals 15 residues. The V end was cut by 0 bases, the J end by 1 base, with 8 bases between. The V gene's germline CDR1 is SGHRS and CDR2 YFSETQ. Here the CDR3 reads CASSLGQLSYNEQFF. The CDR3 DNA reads TGCGCCAGCAGCTTGGGACAGCTTTCCTACAATGAGCAGTTCTTC.

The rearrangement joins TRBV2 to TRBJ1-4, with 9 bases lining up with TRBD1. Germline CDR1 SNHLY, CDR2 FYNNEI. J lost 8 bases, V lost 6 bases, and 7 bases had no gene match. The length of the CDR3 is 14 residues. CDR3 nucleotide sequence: TGTGCCAGCAGCGACGGGACAGGGCGAGAAAAACTGTTTTTT. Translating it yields CASSDGTGREKLFF.

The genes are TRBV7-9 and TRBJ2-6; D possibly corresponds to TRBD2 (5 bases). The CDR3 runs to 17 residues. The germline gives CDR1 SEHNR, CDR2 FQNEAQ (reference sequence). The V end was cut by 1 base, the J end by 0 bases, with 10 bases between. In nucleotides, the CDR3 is TGTGCCAGCAGCTTAGGCGCGGGTACCTCTGGGGCCAACGTCCTGACTTTC. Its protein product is CASSLGAGTSGANVLTF.

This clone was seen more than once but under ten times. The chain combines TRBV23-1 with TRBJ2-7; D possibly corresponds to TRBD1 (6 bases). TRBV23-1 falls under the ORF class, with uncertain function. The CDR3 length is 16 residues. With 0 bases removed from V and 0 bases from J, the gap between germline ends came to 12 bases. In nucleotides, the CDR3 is TGCGCCAGCAGTCAATCGGGACAAACCAGCTCCTACGAGCAGTACGTC. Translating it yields CASSQSGQTSSYEQYV.